The sequence of this TCR beta chain was determined in a study of T-cell reconstitution after alpha-beta-depleted transplantation in children. Unique molecular identifiers were used in preparing the TCRbeta library. TCRdb reprocessed the PCR reads via MiXCR and lists one record per CDR3 protein. The repertoire holds nearly 550,000 distinct CDR3 sequences, with about a sixth as singletons. Germline values: CDR1 SGHTA, CDR2 FQGNSA. V shed 6 bases, J shed 6 bases, and the junction held 6 bases outside the gene matches. CDR3 length: 14 residues. Sequenced material: PBMCs from the stem cell graft donor, taken from the stem cell graft. The source of this sequence is a human donor who donated a stem cell graft to a child with acute lymphoblastic leukemia. J is TRBJ2-2 and V is TRBV7-2; 8 bases align to TRBD1. The CDR3 here is CASRPDRAPGELFF. The CDR3 DNA reads TGTGCCAGCAGGCCGGACAGGGCGCCCGGGGAGCTGTTTTTT.